What follows are 3 T cell receptor beta chains derived from one specimen sequenced in a study of OX40 agonist ivuxolimab in advanced cancers. Sequenced by immunoSEQ multiplex PCR; TCRdb stores in-frame clones only, minus some. The sample holds some 90,000 clones; about 90% are singletons and the top ten take 1.5% to 2%. The input for sequencing was CD4+ or CD8+ T cells sorted from blood, taken in a trial of the OX40 agonist ivuxolimab. The receptors derive from an adult with an advanced solid tumor such as melanoma, head and neck, liver or kidney cancer.

The chain employs TRBV27 and TRBJ2-1; 7 bases line up with TRBD2. This CDR3 has 16 residues. Germline CDR1 is MNHEY and CDR2 is SMNVEV (reference sequence). After removal of 2 bases from V and 0 bases from J, the junction contained 4 bases not matched to a gene. The DNA for the CDR3 is TGTGCCAGCAGTTTAACTAGCGCGAGCTCCTACAATGAGCAGTTCTTC. Translating gives CASSLTSASSYNEQFF.

This clone appeared a few times. V gene TRBV28 combines with J gene TRBJ2-7, with unresolved D. The CDR3 totals 11 residues. With 5 bases removed from V and 3 bases from J, the gap between germline ends came to 5 bases. Germline lookup yields CDR1 MDHEN and CDR2 SYDVKM. The CDR3 protein is CASSVHYEQYF. In nucleotides, the CDR3 is TGTGCCAGCAGTGTCCACTACGAGCAGTACTTC.

The J gene is TRBJ2-7, the V gene TRBV29-1; no clear D. CDR3 length: 12 residues. Germline values: CDR1 SQVTM, CDR2 ANQGSEA. Trimming removed 6 bases from V and 5 bases from J, with 14 bases in between. In nucleotides, the CDR3 is TGCAGCGTCCTTTCCCCTGGGGACGAGCAGTACTTC. Translating gives CSVLSPGDEQYF.